The next 25 T cell receptor beta chains were all read from a single sample in a study of neoadjuvant anti-PD-1 for oral cavity cancer. This table comes from immunoSEQ multiplex PCR, and its TCRdb copy is limited to in-frame clones, with some not included. The sample contains about 1,400 clones, roughly 50% of which appear only once. Time point of the sample: after neoadjuvant nivolumab, at surgical resection. Sequenced material: tumor tissue, taken after nivolumab (anti-PD-1) treatment. These receptors all come from a person between 35 and 79 years old with oral cavity squamous cell carcinoma.

CDR3 amino acids: CASSWTSGSGETQYF. The CDR3 DNA is TGTGCCAGCAGCTGGACTAGCGGGAGTGGAGAGACCCAGTACTTC. The chain carries TRBV7-3 and TRBJ2-5, with 13 bases matching TRBD2. The V segment lost 4 bases and the J segment 4 bases; nucleotides outside the gene matches: 3. CDR1 SGHTA and CDR2 FQGTGA come from the germline V gene. The CDR3 runs 15 residues.

This clone was seen only a few times. The chain combines TRBV19 with TRBJ2-6, with D tentatively TRBD1 or TRBD2 (5 bases each). There are 18 residues in the CDR3. The germline CDR1 and CDR2 sequences are LNHDA and SQIVND (reference sequence). V was cut by 3 bases and J by 0 bases, with 15 bases left in between. DNA for the CDR3: TGTGCCAGTAGTATCTTTGAGGGACGGTACTCTGGGGCCAACGTCCTGACTTTC. Translated: CASSIFEGRYSGANVLTF.

The chain employs TRBV28 and TRBJ2-1; 11 bases are a match to TRBD2. With V trimmed by 5 bases and J by 8 bases, 8 bases remained unmatched. The CDR3 is 15 residues long. Germline values: CDR1 MDHEN, CDR2 SYDVKM. This CDR3 reads CASSAPSGRLDEQFF. Here the CDR3 DNA reads TGTGCCAGCAGTGCGCCTAGCGGGAGGTTAGATGAGCAGTTCTTC. Combining the CDR3 with reference TRBV28 and TRBJ2-1 gives the whole variable domain DVKVTQSSRYLVKRTGEKVFLECVQDMDHENMFWYRQDPGLGLRLIYFSYDVKMKEKGDIPEGYSVSREKKERFSLILESASTNQTSMYLCASSAPSGRLDEQFFGPGTRLTVL.

V is TRBV19 and J is TRBJ2-3; 9 positions agree with TRBD2. Germline V gene lookup returns CDR1 LNHDA and CDR2 SQIVND (reference sequence). V dropped 5 bases and J dropped 6; count of bases not matched to a gene: 6. The CDR3 consists of 14 residues. The CDR3 loop reads CASSLGLATDTQYF. In nucleotides, the CDR3 is TGTGCCAGTAGTCTAGGACTAGCGACCGATACGCAGTATTTT.

The V and J genes are TRBV5-6 and TRBJ2-7; possibly TRBD2 for D (5 bases). Trimming removed 1 base from V and 6 bases from J, with 17 bases in between. The CDR3 is 15 amino acids. Germline assignment: CDR1 SGHDT and CDR2 YYEEEE. The CDR3 coding sequence is TGTGCCAGCAGCTTGACGGGTGGCTTTCGGGGCGAGCAGTACTTC. Translating it yields CASSLTGGFRGEQYF. The full variable domain, its missing parts supplied by reference TRBV5-6 and TRBJ2-7, is DAGVTQSPTHLIKTRGQQVTLRCSPKSGHDTVSWYQQALGQGPQFIFQYYEEEERQRGNFPDRFSGHQFPNYSSELNVNALLLGDSALYLCASSLTGGFRGEQYFGPGTRLTVT.

The table lists this clone with a few counts. The chain couples TRBV30 to TRBJ2-7; 7 nucleotides agree with TRBD1. The CDR3 is 13 amino acids. Germline V gene data show CDR1 as GTSNPN and CDR2 as SVGIG (reference sequence). The trim removed 4 bases at V and 3 bases at J, leaving 6 bases unmatched. The CDR3 DNA reads as TGTGCCTGGATGAGGGGGCTAGACTACGAGCAGTACTTC. Protein product: CAWMRGLDYEQYF.

In its sample, this clone was seen once. The J gene is TRBJ2-7, the V gene TRBV7-8; D remains ambiguous. CDR1 is SGHVS, CDR2 FQNEAQ, per germline. Trimming pared 0 bases from V and 2 bases from J, leaving 5 bases between. The CDR3 consists of 13 residues. The DNA for the CDR3 is TGTGCCAGCAGCTTAGCGCTCCCCTACGAGCAGTACTTC. This codes for CASSLALPYEQYF.

The genes are TRBV6-5 and TRBJ1-2, with TRBD1 as a possible D gene (5 bases). CDR1 is MNHEY and CDR2 is SVGAGI in the germline V gene. This CDR3 is built from 13 residues. V was cut by 6 bases and J by 4 bases, with 12 bases left in between. CDR3 coding DNA: TGTGCCAGCAGAACGACAGCCTCCTATGGCTACACCTTC. Translated: CASRTTASYGYTF.

The J gene is TRBJ1-2, the V gene TRBV28; D possibly corresponds to TRBD1 (5 bases). Trimming left V 8 bases short and J 1 base short, with 8 bases between. The CDR3 is 12 amino acids. Looked up from germline, CDR1 is MDHEN and CDR2 is SYDVKM. In nucleotides, the CDR3 is TGTGCCAGCGGGACTGTTAACTATGGCTACACCTTC. It encodes CASGTVNYGYTF.

This clone is labeled as large. The CDR3 reads CASSLGTSLGETQYF. The DNA of the CDR3 is TGTGCCAGCAGCTTGGGGACTAGCCTCGGGGAGACCCAGTACTTC. This chain uses TRBV5-4 with TRBJ2-5; 8 bases map to TRBD2. This CDR3 has 15 residues. Germline V gives CDR1 SGHNT, CDR2 YYREEE (reference sequence). The V segment lost 0 bases and the J segment 5 bases; nucleotides outside the gene matches: 6.

This clone was seen only a few times. This chain uses TRBV25-1 with TRBJ2-2; 7 nucleotides line up with TRBD1. V shed 6 bases, J shed 4 bases, and the junction held 5 bases outside the gene matches. Germline CDR1 is MGHDK and CDR2 is SYGVNS. This CDR3 spans 14 amino acids. CDR3 in DNA: TGTGCCAGCAGCAGGACAGGCTTCACCGGGGAGCTGTTTTTT. As protein: CASSRTGFTGELFF. Looking up the rest from reference TRBV25-1 and TRBJ2-2 gives the full variable domain: EADIYQTPRYLVIGTGKKITLECSQTMGHDKMYWYQQDPGMELHLIHYSYGVNSTEKGDLSSESTVSRIRTEHFPLTLESARPSHTSQYLCASSRTGFTGELFFGEGSRLTVL.

The chain carries TRBV28 and TRBJ1-5; maybe TRBD1 (5 bases). CDR3 length: 16 amino acids. Germline V gives CDR1 MDHEN, CDR2 SYDVKM. Trimming removed 5 bases from V and 7 bases from J, with 21 bases in between. CDR3 coding DNA: TGTGCCAGCAGTCCACCAGGAGCGGGGACCGGGCAGCCCCAGCATTTT. Amino acid sequence: CASSPPGAGTGQPQHF.

This clone was seen a few times. This chain connects TRBV14 to TRBJ2-2; TRBD1 matches at 7 bases. CDR3 length: 14 residues. The V gene end was trimmed by 6 bases and the J gene end by 3 bases; junction bases not matched to a gene: 4. The V gene's germline CDR1 is SGHDN and CDR2 FVKESK. The CDR3 sequence is CASRRDSYTGELFF. The CDR3 DNA is TGTGCCAGCAGACGGGACAGTTACACCGGGGAGCTGTTTTTT.

This chain's CDR3 is CASSPTGASTDTQYF. The CDR3 bases are TGTGCCAGCAGCCCCACAGGGGCGAGCACAGATACGCAGTATTTT. The chain joins TRBV14 to TRBJ2-3; 7 bases are shared with TRBD1. The CDR3 consists of 15 residues. The V gene end was trimmed by 4 bases and the J gene end by 0 bases; junction bases not matched to a gene: 4. Germline assignment: CDR1 SGHDN and CDR2 FVKESK.

The rearrangement uses TRBV7-4 and TRBJ2-3, with 13 bases fitting TRBD2. J was trimmed by 6 bases and V by 0 bases; bases with no gene match: 6. This CDR3 has 17 residues. Germline V lookup: CDR1 SGHVT, CDR2 SQSDAQ. CDR3 sequence reads: CASSLAGSGLAGDTQYF. The CDR3 DNA reads as TGTGCCAGCAGCTTAGCGGGGTCGGGACTAGCGGGGGATACGCAGTATTTT.

The chain uses TRBV5-6 and TRBJ2-5; possibly TRBD1 or TRBD2 for D (6 bases each). Germline-derived CDR1 and CDR2 are SGHDT and YYEEEE. The CDR3 length is 16 residues. The V gene lost 1 base and the J gene lost 2 bases, with 15 bases spanning the gap. CDR3 protein: CASSLFGGGTQETQYF. Written as DNA, the CDR3 is TGTGCCAGCAGCTTGTTCGGGGGCGGAACACAAGAGACCCAGTACTTC.

V usage is TRBV5-4 and J usage is TRBJ2-7, with TRBD1 matching over 7 bases. Looked up from germline, CDR1 is SGHNT and CDR2 is YYREEE (reference sequence). CDR3 size: 14 residues. V lost 0 bases to trimming and J lost 0 bases; unmatched junction nucleotides: 0. This CDR3 reads CASSLDRGSYEQYF. Here the CDR3 DNA reads TGTGCCAGCAGCTTGGACAGGGGCTCCTACGAGCAGTACTTC.

The chain joins TRBV6-5 to TRBJ2-7; 12 bases map to TRBD2. The junction had 3 bases not matched to a gene; V was cut back by 0 bases and J by 6 bases. CDR1 is MNHEY and CDR2 is SVGAGI in the germline V gene. The CDR3 contains 15 residues. CDR3 coding DNA: TGTGCCAGCAGTTACTCGGCTAGCGGGAGGGGCGAGCAGTACTTC. Encoded protein: CASSYSASGRGEQYF.

In its sample, this clone was seen a few times. The chain couples TRBV4-2 to TRBJ2-1; D may be TRBD2 (5 bases). Trimming cost V 4 bases and J 0 bases, with 13 bases left between them. CDR1 and CDR2 from the germline V gene are LGHNA and YNFKEQ. The CDR3 is 16 amino acids. Here the CDR3 DNA reads TGTGCCAGCAGCCCCCCGGACTCGAACTCCTACAATGAGCAGTTCTTC. Its protein product is CASSPPDSNSYNEQFF.

V usage is TRBV30 and J usage is TRBJ1-4, with D perhaps TRBD1 (6 bases). The CDR3 has 13 residues. The germline V and J ends were trimmed by 8 bases and 6 bases, with 16 bases remaining between them. CDR1 is GTSNPN, CDR2 SVGIG, per germline (reference sequence). DNA for the CDR3: TGTGCCCGGACAGATGCTCCCCATGAAAAACTGTTTTTT. Amino acids: CARTDAPHEKLFF.

This clone has just one count. The chain employs TRBV10-1 and TRBJ2-3; TRBD2 matches 9 bases. The germline gives CDR1 WNHNN, CDR2 SYGVQD (reference sequence). After removal of 2 bases from V and 5 bases from J, the junction contained 8 bases not matched to a gene. The CDR3 totals 16 residues. The CDR3 reads CASSEQLGLAGDTQYF. In DNA form, the CDR3 reads TGCGCCAGCAGTGAGCAGTTGGGACTAGCAGGAGATACGCAGTATTTT.

The V and J genes are TRBV11-2 and TRBJ1-1, with 9 bases lining up with TRBD1. CDR3 length equals 16 residues. The ends lost 1 base at V and 0 bases at J; junction bases unmatched: 3. The V gene's germline CDR1 is SGHAT and CDR2 FQNNGV. The CDR3 is CASSLGGTGLNTEAFF. The CDR3 DNA reads as TGTGCCAGCAGCTTAGGCGGGACAGGGCTGAACACTGAAGCTTTCTTT.

The gene calls are TRBV7-3 and TRBJ2-1, with D perhaps assigned TRBD1 or TRBD2 (6 bases each). Germline values: CDR1 SGHTA, CDR2 FQGTGA. V lost 5 bases and J 3 bases, leaving 17 bases between the germline ends. CDR3 length: 16 amino acids. The CDR3 loop reads CASSPGARGHYNEQFF. CDR3 DNA sequence: TGTGCCAGCAGCCCAGGGGCTCGGGGGCACTACAATGAGCAGTTCTTC.

This clone was counted between two and nine times. This chain links TRBV27 with TRBJ2-1; 11 bases fit TRBD2. CDR1 is MNHEY and CDR2 is SMNVEV in the germline V gene (reference sequence). This CDR3 region has 17 residues. J lost 4 bases, V lost 5 bases, and 10 bases had no gene match. DNA for the CDR3: TGTGCCAGCAGTCCTCCGACTAGCGGGGATGTTTACAATGAGCAGTTCTTC. As protein: CASSPPTSGDVYNEQFF.

There are a few counts of this clone. The V call is TRBV19, the J call TRBJ1-1; D is uncertain. The CDR3 sequence is 11 residues long. Per germline, CDR1 LNHDA and CDR2 SQIVND (reference sequence). V was shortened by 3 bases and J by 4 bases, with 3 bases between the two germline ends. The CDR3 loop is CASSIPTEAFF. The CDR3 region has the DNA TGTGCCAGTAGTATCCCCACTGAAGCTTTCTTT.